This T cell receptor (beta chain) was sequenced during a study of OX40 agonist ivuxolimab in advanced cancers. General study points: Among the lowest peripheral clonal expansion occurred in 0.1-3.0 mg/kg partial responders. The study observed clonal expansion of CD4+ and CD8+ blood T cells by week 6 at 0.1 to 3.0 mg/kg. Nonresponders, in some cases, also had low normalized T-cell clonal expansion. Expanded clones belonging to CD8+ T cells outnumbered, on average, those of CD4+.

Regarding this clone: The antigen is undetermined.

The protocol was immunoSEQ multiplex PCR, while the TCRdb copy is restricted to in-frame clones and leaves out a portion. The table includes more than 90,000 clones, roughly 80% detected once. The sample was CD4+ or CD8+ T cells sorted from blood, taken in a trial of the OX40 agonist ivuxolimab. This sequence was found in an adult with an advanced solid tumor such as melanoma, head and neck, liver or kidney cancer.

The CDR3 protein is CASSLARGQEKLFF. In DNA, the CDR3 is TGTGCCAGCAGCTTAGCGCGGGGACAGGAAAAACTGTTTTTT. The V and J genes are TRBV11-1 and TRBJ1-4, with 7 bases identical to TRBD1. J was trimmed by 8 bases and V by 0 bases; bases with no gene match: 3. The CDR3 extends over 14 amino acids. The germline CDR1 and CDR2 sequences are SGHAT and FQDESV (reference sequence).